One sample yielded the 26 T cell receptor beta chains listed below, sequenced in a study of tumor-infiltrating lymphocytes in primary liver carcinoma. Bulk tissue was left unsorted, and RNA and DNA were co-extracted from 20-30 mg of it. TCR beta cDNA was prepared out of around 460 ng total RNA by means of a constant-region primer. TCR beta libraries came from three nested multiplex PCR rounds using slightly modified ARM-PCR. Both of the initial two PCR rounds ran for around 9 cycles and employed TRBV1-TRBV30 forward primers alongside a C-beta reverse primer. MiXCR, applied by TCRdb to the multiplex PCR reads, yields one record per CDR3 protein. The sample has approximately 110,000 distinct CDR3 sequences; 82% are singletons. The sequencing sample was made of liver tumor tissue from sampling region 3. Subset reported: tumor region T3, left-lateral pole. The receptors shown here come from a man aged 35 to 55 with primary liver carcinoma and hepatitis B virus infection.

The chain employs TRBV30 and TRBJ1-6, with no clear D. V dropped 2 bases and J dropped 10 bases, with 27 bases sitting between them. Germline values: CDR1 GTSNPN, CDR2 SVGIG (reference sequence). The CDR3 is 18 residues long. In nucleotides, the CDR3 is TGTGCCTGGAGTCCAAGGCCCCTCGAGACGGGGTTAGCGTCACCCCTCCACTTT. The encoded protein is CAWSPRPLETGLASPLHF.

This clonotype appeared a single time. A read error is likely, as this CDR3 ends without the conserved phenylalanine or tryptophan. The chain recombines TRBV12-3 or TRBV12-4 with TRBJ1-3; D is unclear. This CDR3 contains 16 residues. CDR3 sequence reads: CASCFRLMRSGNTIYS. CDR3 coding DNA: TGTGCCAGCTGTTTCCGACTGATGAGGTCTGGAAACACCATATATTCT.

This clonotype was seen at least ten times. The V call is TRBV5-1, the J call TRBJ1-1; D not resolved. The CDR3 is 15 residues long. Trimming took off 2 bases at V and 3 bases at J, with 14 bases between the two ends. Germline assignment: CDR1 SGHRS and CDR2 YFSETQ. CDR3 amino acids: CASSLVSGSYTEAFF. CDR3 nucleotide sequence: TGCGCCAGCAGCTTAGTATCCGGGAGTTACACTGAAGCTTTCTTT. The entire variable domain, with the rest obtained from reference TRBV5-1 and TRBJ1-1, is as follows: KAGVTQTPRYLIKTRGQQVTLSCSPISGHRSVSWYQQTPGQGLQFLFEYFSETQRNKGNFPGRFSGRQFSNSRSEMNVSTLELGDSALYLCASSLVSGSYTEAFFGQGTRLTVV.

This clonotype was counted only a few times. CDR3 coding DNA: TGTGCCAGCGGTCGGCTAGCGACTAATGAGCAGTTCTTC. It codes for CASGRLATNEQFF. The chain has TRBV6-2 or TRBV6-3 and TRBJ2-1, with D maybe TRBD2 (6 bases). V lost 8 bases to trimming and J lost 7 bases, with 15 bases between them. The CDR3 has 13 amino acids. Germline CDR1 is MNHEY and CDR2 is SVGEGT.

Remarks on this clonotype: Since the CDR3 does not end with the conserved phenylalanine or tryptophan, this likely comes from a read error. CDR3 protein: CACSQEGLPSETQYL. In nucleotides, the CDR3 is TGCGCCTGCAGCCAAGAGGGACTGCCGTCTGAGACCCAGTACTTA. The V gene is TRBV4-3, the J gene TRBJ2-5; D is possibly TRBD2 (6 bases). This CDR3 is 15 amino acids long. Germline loops: CDR1 LGHNA, CDR2 YSLEER.

With respect to this clonotype: The conserved phenylalanine or tryptophan normally closing the CDR3 is absent here, so this likely arose from a read error. The CDR3 loop reads CASSQLTDQTGELFY. CDR3 nucleotide sequence: TGTGCCAGCAGCCAGTTGACAGACCAGACCGGGGAGCTGTTTTAT. This chain connects TRBV4-2 to TRBJ2-2; possible D gene TRBD1, 5 bases. The CDR3 consists of 15 residues. Per the germline V gene, CDR1 is LGHNA and CDR2 is YNFKEQ. Trimming took off 3 bases at V and 5 bases at J, with 13 bases between the two ends.

This clonotype was counted between two and nine times. The CDR3, as DNA: TGTGCCAGCAGTTACCCGAACAGGCTCCTTAGCTCCTACGAGCAGTACTTC. As protein: CASSYPNRLLSSYEQYF. The chain couples TRBV6-2 or TRBV6-3 to TRBJ2-7, with D perhaps matching TRBD1 (5 bases). The CDR3 is made up of 17 amino acids. CDR1 is MNHEY and CDR2 is SVGEGT in the germline V gene. V dropped 2 bases and J dropped 0 bases, with 17 bases sitting between them.

A remark on this clonotype: The junction departs from germline at one end; a sequencing error may be responsible. The chain has TRBV11-1 and TRBJ2-7, with D maybe TRBD2 (5 bases). Germline CDR1 is SGHAT and CDR2 is FQDESV (reference sequence). CDR3 length: 13 residues. The CDR3 sequence: CASSPRRGNEQYF. DNA for the CDR3: TGTGCCAGCAGCCCAAGGAGAGGGAACGAGCAATATTTC.

This clonotype was detected only a few times. A much bigger clone sits one base away, suggesting this may be a read error. The chain recombines TRBV7-9 with TRBJ1-1, with 9 nucleotides matching TRBD1. The CDR3 runs to 13 residues. In germline, CDR1 is SEHNR, CDR2 FQNEAQ (reference sequence). CDR3 in amino acids: CANSSGQGTEAFF. The CDR3 region has the DNA TGTGCCAACAGCTCGGGACAGGGTACTGAAGCTTTCTTT.

The chain links TRBV10-3 to TRBJ2-4; D may correspond to TRBD1 or TRBD2 (6 bases each). The CDR3 runs to 15 residues. The V and J ends lost 8 bases and 3 bases respectively, with 17 bases between them. In germline, CDR1 is ENHRY, CDR2 SYGVKD. CDR3 sequence reads: CAIREPGGIKNIQYF. The CDR3 coding sequence is TGTGCCATCCGGGAGCCCGGGGGCATCAAAAACATTCAGTACTTC.

The V and J genes are TRBV4-2 and TRBJ2-3; a weak D match, TRBD2 (6 bases). Trimming pared 6 bases from V and 5 bases from J, leaving 18 bases between. The CDR3 consists of 15 residues. CDR1 LGHNA and CDR2 YNFKEQ come from the germline V gene. CDR3 sequence: CASSLEEGGGDTQYF. CDR3 nucleotide sequence: TGTGCCAGCAGTCTCGAGGAGGGAGGAGGAGATACGCAGTATTTT.

This chain connects TRBV29-1 to TRBJ2-3; D is perhaps TRBD2 (5 bases). The germline V gene has CDR1 SQVTM and CDR2 ANQGSEA. V shed 8 bases and J shed 6 bases, with 21 bases lying between them. The CDR3 runs 14 residues. CDR3 bases: TGCAGCACTAGGGAAGGCGGGTCTCCCGATACGCAGTATTTT. As protein: CSTREGGSPDTQYF.

Concerning this clonotype itself: A read error may produce the germline difference seen at one junction end. This chain connects TRBV10-3 to TRBJ2-3; the D gene is possibly TRBD2 (6 bases). CDR1 is ENHRY and CDR2 is SYGVKD in the germline V gene. The CDR3 runs 15 residues. The CDR3 DNA follows: TGTACCATCAGTGAAGCGAGCGGGTACACAGATGCGCAGTATTTT. Translating gives CTISEASGYTDAQYF.

The CDR3 coding sequence is TGCAGCGTTGGGGCATCAACAGGAATTCGAGTGACTAACTATGGCTACACCTTC. Translating gives CSVGASTGIRVTNYGYTF. The gene calls are TRBV29-1 and TRBJ1-2, with D possibly matching TRBD1 (5 bases). Trimming left V 4 bases short and J 0 bases short, with 24 bases between. In germline, CDR1 is SQVTM, CDR2 ANQGSEA. The CDR3 consists of 18 residues.

Points on this clonotype: This CDR3 is missing its conserved last phenylalanine or tryptophan, likely due to a read error. It is unclear where the CDR3 begins or ends on the DNA, so no DNA is shown, and the CDR3 is as TCRdb lists it. This chain uses TRBV7-8 with TRBJ2-7. Per germline, CDR1 SGHVS and CDR2 FQNEAQ. Termini included, the CDR3 measures 11 amino acids. CDR3 sequence reads: CASSLSYEHYI.

The DNA for the CDR3 is TGCAGCGTTTCCGAGACGTGGGCGTCAGATACGCAGTATTTT. The encoded protein is CSVSETWASDTQYF. The chain carries TRBV29-1 and TRBJ2-3; D unresolved. Germline V gives CDR1 SQVTM, CDR2 ANQGSEA. The CDR3 is 14 residues long. The V end lost 5 bases, the J end lost 4 bases, and 16 bases lay between the germline ends.

Of note for this clonotype: The junction does not match germline at one end; this may be a read error. The chain carries TRBV28 and TRBJ2-5; D gene unclear. The CDR3 is 12 residues long. Germline V gene sequence: CDR1 MDHEN, CDR2 SYDVKM. CDR3 residues: CASITPFKTQYF. CDR3 sequence (DNA): TGTGCTAGCATTACCCCTTTTAAGACCCAGTACTTC.

As concerns this clonotype: The germline gene is not matched at one end of the junction; a read error may be the cause. The rearrangement uses TRBV11-2 and TRBJ2-3; 8 bases match TRBD2. CDR1 SGHAT and CDR2 FQNNGV come from the germline V gene. This CDR3 is 16 amino acids long. In DNA, the CDR3 is TGTGCCGGCACCTTACAAGCGGGAGTCAGCACAAATACGCAGTATTTT. Protein sequence: CAGTLQAGVSTNTQYF.

Regarding this clonotype: No conserved phenylalanine or tryptophan ends this CDR3, so it is likely a read error. V is TRBV30 and J is TRBJ1-4, with D uncertain. Germline V gives CDR1 GTSNPN, CDR2 SVGIG (reference sequence). This CDR3 spans 11 amino acids. This CDR3 is CGTAANEKLFS. The CDR3 DNA reads TGTGGAACCGCCGCTAACGAAAAACTGTTTTCT.

The genes are TRBV6-2 or TRBV6-3 and TRBJ2-7, with 8 bases identical to TRBD2. Trimming removed 7 bases from V and 3 bases from J; junction bases left unmatched: 8. CDR3 size: 14 residues. Germline CDR1 is MNHEY and CDR2 is SVGEGT. CDR3 in DNA: TGTGCCAGCATCACCCTACTAGCGGACTACGAGCAGTACTTC. It is translated as CASITLLADYEQYF.

Comments on this clonotype: An end of the junction does not agree with germline; a read error may underlie this. The chain links TRBV6-1 to TRBJ2-6, with a weak D call TRBD1 (5 bases). The CDR3 spans 16 residues. The V gene's germline CDR1 is MNHNS and CDR2 SASEGT. CDR3 sequence: CASTKQPKAGANVLTF. The CDR3 DNA reads TGTGCCAGCACTAAACAGCCCAAGGCTGGGGCTAACGTCCTGACTTTC.

A note on this clonotype: The junction departs from germline at one end; a sequencing error may be responsible. The rearrangement uses TRBV12-3 or TRBV12-4 and TRBJ2-1, with D uncertain. The CDR3 extends over 13 amino acids. CDR3 protein: CASSFDEDNEQLF. The CDR3 nucleotides are TGTGCCAGCAGTTTTGACGAAGACAATGAGCAGCTCTTC.

The chain recombines TRBV7-8 with TRBJ2-3, with a possible D match to TRBD2 (5 bases). In germline, CDR1 is SGHVS, CDR2 FQNEAQ. Trimming removed 11 bases at V and 5 bases at J, with 11 bases between. This CDR3 is 11 amino acids long. CDR3 region: CAGSAGDTQYF. The CDR3 bases are TGTGCCGGTAGCGCGGGAGATACGCAGTATTTT.

The J gene is TRBJ2-3, the V gene TRBV2; TRBD2 aligns across 12 bases. The CDR3 spans 15 residues. Germline CDR1 is SNHLY and CDR2 is FYNNEI. J gave up 4 bases and V 8 bases, and 7 bases lay outside the gene matches. CDR3 sequence (DNA): TGTGCCAGCCGTAGCAGGACTAGCGGGGCAGATACGCAGTATTTT. Protein sequence: CASRSRTSGADTQYF.

This clonotype occurred once. A junction boundary mismatches the germline segment, possibly from a read error. The gene calls are TRBV29-1 and TRBJ2-4; D remains ambiguous. Germline V gene sequence: CDR1 SQVTM, CDR2 ANQGSEA. This CDR3 is built from 11 residues. CDR3 in amino acids: CSVGALNIECF. The CDR3 DNA reads as TGCAGCGTTGGGGCTTTAAACATTGAGTGCTTC.

This chain uses TRBV30 with TRBJ1-1; D is uncertain. Germline CDR1 GTSNPN, CDR2 SVGIG (reference sequence). The CDR3 has 12 amino acids. V was pared by 4 bases and J by 3 bases, with 9 bases between. The CDR3 coding sequence is TGTGCCTGGATGGGCGGTGACACTGAAGCTTTCTTT. It codes for CAWMGGDTEAFF.